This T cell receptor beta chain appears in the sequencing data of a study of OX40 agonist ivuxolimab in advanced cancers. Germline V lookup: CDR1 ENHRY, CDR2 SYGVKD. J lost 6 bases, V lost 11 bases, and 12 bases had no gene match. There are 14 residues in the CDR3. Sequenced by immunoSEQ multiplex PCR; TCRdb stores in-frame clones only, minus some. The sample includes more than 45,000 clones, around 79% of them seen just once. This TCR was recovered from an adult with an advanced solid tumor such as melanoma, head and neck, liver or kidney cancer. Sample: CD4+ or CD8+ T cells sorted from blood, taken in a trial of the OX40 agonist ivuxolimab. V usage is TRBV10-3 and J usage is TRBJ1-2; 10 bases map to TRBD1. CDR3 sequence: CASKGQGISHGYTF. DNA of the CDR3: TGTGCCTCCAAGGGACAGGGGATAAGCCATGGCTACACCTTC.